The rows below give T cell receptor beta chains drawn from one sample of a study of T cell repertoires in cytomegalovirus infection. One entry per CDR3 protein results from TCRdb running MiXCR on the reads. The repertoire holds 490,000 or so distinct CDR3 sequences, with about 11% as singletons. The sample was PBMCs. The receptor set was obtained from a human donor in good health (CMV status not recorded). Some clones in this sample may be carry-over from other donors' samples. CDR3s include the opening cysteine and the closing phenylalanine or tryptophan. D genes are given only for firm matches. The size entry is marked missing in some rows and otherwise reads once, few, many or a size class.

>TRBD1|TRBJ2-3|-|TRBV10-3
CAISESGQGARDTQYF
TGTGCCATCAGTGAGTCGGGACAGGGGGCGAGAGATACGCAGTATTTT
>-|TRBJ1-5|many|TRBV6-5
CASSRSFNQPQHF
TGTGCCAGCTCGCGGTCGTTCAATCAGCCCCAGCATTTT
>-|TRBJ2-3|-|TRBV7-2
CASSLLGQRTDTQYF
TGTGCCAGCAGCTTATTGGGGCAGCGCACAGATACGCAGTATTTT
>TRBD1|TRBJ1-5|few|TRBV2
CASRSGQHINQPQHF
TGTGCCAGCAGGTCGGGACAGCACATCAATCAGCCCCAGCATTTT
>-|TRBJ1-5|many|TRBV7-2
CASSLAFNQPQHF
TGTGCCAGCAGCTTAGCCTTCAATCAGCCCCAGCATTTT
>-|TRBJ2-1|-|TRBV23-1
CASSRLDEQFF
TGCGCCAGCAGTCGTCTCGATGAGCAGTTCTTC
>-|TRBJ1-1|few|TRBV12-3/TRBV12-4
CASSLTGRSNTEAFF
TGTGCCAGCAGTTTAACAGGGCGGAGTAACACTGAAGCTTTCTTT
>TRBD1|TRBJ1-2|-|TRBV10-3
CAITADRGNDYGYTF
TGTGCCATCACTGCGGACAGGGGTAACGACTATGGCTACACCTTC
>TRBD2|TRBJ2-1|many|TRBV11-2
CASSLPGGEGNNEQFF
TGTGCCAGCAGCTTACCTGGGGGGGAGGGCAATAATGAGCAGTTCTTC
>TRBD1|TRBJ2-7|many|TRBV7-3
CASSSPGQDYEQYF
TGTGCCAGCAGCTCCCCGGGACAGGACTACGAGCAGTACTTC
>-|TRBJ2-3|-|TRBV28
CASSGRPRDTQYF
TGTGCCAGCAGTGGCCGACCGCGGGATACGCAGTATTTT
>TRBD1|TRBJ1-1|-|TRBV7-9
CASSLTGQGHTGAFF
TGTGCCAGCAGCCTAACGGGACAGGGTCATACTGGAGCTTTCTTT
>TRBD2|TRBJ2-1|few|TRBV19
CASSITGGRSGIEQFF
TGTGCCAGTAGTATTACTGGAGGACGGAGCGGGATTGAGCAGTTCTTC
>TRBD1|TRBJ2-7|-|TRBV28
CASSIDRESEQYF
TGTGCCAGCAGTATCGACAGGGAATCCGAGCAGTACTTC
>TRBD1|TRBJ1-2|few|TRBV20-1
CSAPPLQGTDNYGYTF
TGCAGTGCTCCCCCCTTACAGGGGACAGATAACTATGGCTACACCTTC
>TRBD1|TRBJ2-7|-|TRBV29-1
CSVGGQGAGSYEQYF
TGCAGCGTTGGAGGACAGGGGGCGGGGTCCTACGAGCAGTACTTC
>TRBD2|TRBJ2-1|many|TRBV7-2
CASSLSSSGSSYNEQFF
TGTGCCAGCAGCTTGTCCTCTAGCGGCAGCTCCTACAATGAGCAGTTCTTC
>-|TRBJ2-4|many|TRBV6-6
CASINKMGPPSENIQYF
TGTGCCAGCATAAACAAGATGGGGCCCCCTTCCGAAAACATTCAGTACTTC
>-|TRBJ2-7|-|TRBV27
CASSTLIRSSYEQYF
TGTGCCAGCAGTACCCTTATAAGGAGCTCCTACGAGCAGTACTTC
>TRBD1|TRBJ2-1|few|TRBV10-3
CAINRQGPYNEQFF
TGTGCCATCAACAGACAGGGCCCCTACAATGAGCAGTTCTTC
>-|TRBJ1-5|-|TRBV6-2/TRBV6-3
CASSDRQSNQPQHF
TGTGCCAGCAGCGACCGACAGAGCAATCAGCCCCAGCATTTT
>-|TRBJ1-1|few|TRBV29-1
CSVEETGINGLNTEAFF
TGCAGCGTTGAAGAAACAGGTATAAACGGGTTGAACACTGAAGCTTTCTTT
>-|TRBJ2-1|few|TRBV3-1
CASSQTMGLGSYNEQFF
TGTGCCAGCAGCCAGACAATGGGACTTGGCTCCTACAATGAGCAGTTCTTC
>-|TRBJ1-1|-|TRBV12-5
CASVRGGNTEAFF
TGTGCTAGTGTTCGGGGGGGCAACACTGAAGCTTTCTTT
>-|TRBJ2-1|many|TRBV7-8
CASSFRGVAAGSYNEQFF
TGTGCCAGCAGCTTCCGAGGGGTGGCGGCGGGATCCTACAATGAGCAGTTCTTC
>TRBD1|TRBJ1-1|-|TRBV2
CASSPDRGMNTEAFF
TGTGCCAGCAGTCCCGACAGGGGAATGAACACTGAAGCTTTCTTT
>-|TRBJ1-1|-|TRBV30
CAWSVRVTVNTEAFF
TGTGCCTGGAGTGTACGAGTGACGGTGAACACTGAAGCTTTCTTT
>TRBD2|TRBJ2-2|few|TRBV4-2
CASSQRPTSATNTGELFF
TGTGCCAGCAGCCAAAGACCGACTAGCGCGACGAACACCGGGGAGCTGTTTTTT
>-|TRBJ2-1|many|TRBV11-3
CASSLDDLANEQFF
TGTGCCAGCAGCTTAGATGACCTTGCTAATGAGCAGTTCTTC
>-|TRBJ1-2|many|TRBV28
CASSSPNVGDYGYTF
TGTGCCAGCAGTTCGCCCAATGTGGGGGACTATGGCTACACCTTC
>-|TRBJ2-3|many|TRBV7-2
CASSVWEDTQYF
TGTGCCAGCAGCGTTTGGGAAGATACGCAGTATTTT
>TRBD1|TRBJ1-1|-|TRBV19
CASKETGVAEAFF
TGTGCCAGTAAGGAGACAGGGGTTGCTGAAGCTTTCTTT
>TRBD2|TRBJ2-1|-|TRBV20-1
CSASPGLAANEQFF
TGCAGTGCTTCTCCGGGACTAGCGGCCAATGAGCAGTTCTTC
>TRBD2|TRBJ2-1|many|TRBV7-2
CASSPAGLAGNEQFF
TGTGCCAGCAGCCCCGCGGGACTAGCTGGGAATGAGCAGTTCTTC
>-|TRBJ1-1|few|TRBV29-1
CSVGSSITEAFF
TGCAGCGTTGGATCGTCCATCACTGAAGCTTTCTTT
>-|TRBJ2-2|few|TRBV20-1
CSATDRSSNTGELFF
TGCAGTGCTACCGACAGGAGCTCGAACACCGGGGAGCTGTTTTTT
>-|TRBJ2-7|few|TRBV7-9
CASRWDGQSGEQYF
TGTGCCAGCAGGTGGGATGGACAGAGTGGAGAGCAGTACTTC
>-|TRBJ1-5|many|TRBV20-1
CSRSGSESYSNQPQHF
TGCAGTCGGTCCGGGAGCGAGAGCTATAGCAATCAGCCCCAGCATTTT
>-|TRBJ2-3|few|TRBV29-1
CRGDDSQYF
TGCAGGGGGGACGATTCACAGTATTTT
>TRBD2|TRBJ2-7|-|TRBV20-1
CSASNVGELAETYEQYF
TGCAGTGCTAGTAACGTAGGGGAACTAGCGGAGACCTACGAGCAGTACTTC
>-|TRBJ1-6|many|TRBV7-3
CASSLSGANSPLHF
TGTGCCAGCAGCTTATCGGGGGCCAATTCACCCCTCCACTTT
>-|TRBJ1-3|many|TRBV9
CASSVDRQVGNTIYF
TGTGCCAGCAGCGTAGACCGACAGGTTGGAAACACCATATATTTT
>-|TRBJ2-1|few|TRBV29-1
CSPGMDNEQFF
TGCAGCCCCGGGATGGACAATGAGCAGTTCTTC
>-|TRBJ2-5|many|TRBV7-9
CASSPKMAGHREETQYF
TGTGCCAGCAGCCCGAAAATGGCGGGACACAGGGAGGAGACCCAGTACTTC
>TRBD2|TRBJ2-5|few|TRBV5-1
CASSLDASGRRQETQYF
TGCGCCAGCAGCTTGGATGCTAGCGGGAGACGCCAAGAGACCCAGTACTTC
>-|TRBJ2-1|few|TRBV28
CASTPGKNNEQFF
TGTGCCAGCACCCCCGGGAAGAACAATGAGCAGTTCTTC
>TRBD2|TRBJ2-2|many|TRBV29-1
CSVEDRSGRVGELFF
TGCAGCGTTGAAGATAGGAGCGGGAGGGTCGGGGAGCTGTTTTTT
>-|TRBJ2-4|-|TRBV28
CASSAKNIQYF
TGTGCCAGCAGTGCCAAAAACATTCAGTACTTC
>-|TRBJ2-7|many|TRBV15
CATRKVGRIEQYF
TGTGCCACCAGGAAGGTGGGAAGGATCGAGCAGTACTTC
>-|TRBJ2-6|-|TRBV2
CAGRQERANVLTF
TGTGCCGGCAGGCAGGAAAGGGCCAACGTCCTGACTTTC
>-|TRBJ2-1|many|TRBV2
CASSAWGAYNEQFF
TGTGCCAGCAGTGCGTGGGGAGCCTACAATGAGCAGTTCTTC
>-|TRBJ2-7|-|TRBV11-2
CASSSLDGTYEQYF
TGTGCCAGCAGCTCGTTGGACGGGACCTACGAGCAGTACTTC
>TRBD2|TRBJ2-3|many|TRBV7-6
CASSDEASGSSTDTQYF
TGTGCCAGCAGTGATGAGGCTAGCGGGAGCAGCACAGATACGCAGTATTTT
>TRBD1|TRBJ2-2|few|TRBV19
CASSGTGGWTGELFF
TGTGCCAGTAGCGGGACAGGGGGCTGGACCGGGGAGCTGTTTTTT
>-|TRBJ2-1|many|TRBV7-6
CASSHSQEQFF
TGTGCCAGCAGCCACTCTCAAGAGCAGTTCTTC
>-|TRBJ1-4|-|TRBV5-1
CASSLASRGRSNEKLFF
TGCGCCAGCAGCTTGGCCAGCCGGGGGCGCAGCAATGAAAAACTGTTTTTT
>-|TRBJ2-3|few|TRBV7-3
CASSSGGRRGWSDTQYF
TGTGCCAGCAGCTCCGGTGGTCGGAGGGGGTGGTCAGATACGCAGTATTTT